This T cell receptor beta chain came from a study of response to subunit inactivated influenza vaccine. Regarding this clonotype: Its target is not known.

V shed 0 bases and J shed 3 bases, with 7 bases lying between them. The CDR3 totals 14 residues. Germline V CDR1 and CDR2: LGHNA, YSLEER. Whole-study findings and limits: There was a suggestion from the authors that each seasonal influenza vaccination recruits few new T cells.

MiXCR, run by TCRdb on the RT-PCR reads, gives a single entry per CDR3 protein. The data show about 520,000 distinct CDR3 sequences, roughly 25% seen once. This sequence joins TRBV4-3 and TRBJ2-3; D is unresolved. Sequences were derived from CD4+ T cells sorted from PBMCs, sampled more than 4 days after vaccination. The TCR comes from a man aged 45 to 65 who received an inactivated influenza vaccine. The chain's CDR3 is CASSQESWTDTQYF. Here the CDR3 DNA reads TGCGCCAGCAGCCAAGAATCGTGGACAGATACGCAGTATTTT.